These T cell receptor beta chains were read from a single sample in a study of glioma-infiltrating T cells after dendritic cell vaccination. Only in-frame clones appear in the TCRdb table, and some are missing; sequencing was by immunoSEQ multiplex PCR. The profile shows about 64,000 clones, 75% to 90% of them singletons. Material: blood, obtained before dendritic cell vaccination. Every receptor here comes from a human donor with glioblastoma. The CDR3 runs from the conserved cysteine through the conserved F or W. Fields, in order: D gene, V gene, clone size, J gene, CDR3 protein, CDR3 DNA. A D gene is named only where the DNA matches it firmly. Clone size, where shown, is once, few, many, or a class for clones that have expanded.

D gene: TRBD1; V gene: TRBV25-1; clone size: -; J gene: TRBJ1-2; CDR3 protein: CATQWGQGSYGYTF; CDR3 DNA: TGTGCCACCCAGTGGGGACAGGGGAGCTATGGCTACACCTTC
D gene: TRBD2; V gene: TRBV28; clone size: -; J gene: TRBJ2-3; CDR3 protein: CASSFRPGGERDTQYF; CDR3 DNA: TGTGCCAGCAGTTTCCGGCCGGGGGGGGAGAGAGATACGCAGTATTTT
D gene: -; V gene: TRBV28; clone size: -; J gene: TRBJ2-1; CDR3 protein: CASSLGVLERDNEQFF; CDR3 DNA: TGTGCCAGCAGTTTAGGAGTCCTTGAACGGGACAATGAGCAGTTCTTC
D gene: -; V gene: TRBV5-1; clone size: -; J gene: TRBJ2-7; CDR3 protein: CASSLVPGTFEQYF; CDR3 DNA: TGCGCCAGCAGCTTGGTCCCGGGAACATTCGAGCAGTACTTC
D gene: TRBD1; V gene: TRBV2; clone size: -; J gene: TRBJ1-1; CDR3 protein: CASSGLDRANTEAFF; CDR3 DNA: TGTGCCAGCAGTGGACTAGACAGGGCGAACACTGAAGCTTTCTTT
D gene: TRBD1; V gene: TRBV23-1; clone size: -; J gene: TRBJ2-5; CDR3 protein: CASSLLNSGGGETQYF; CDR3 DNA: TGCGCCAGCAGTCTCCTTAACTCAGGGGGCGGAGAGACCCAGTACTTC
D gene: TRBD1; V gene: TRBV30; clone size: -; J gene: TRBJ1-1; CDR3 protein: CACQGAANLILFTEAFF; CDR3 DNA: TGTGCCTGCCAGGGGGCGGCGAACTTGATTCTATTCACTGAAGCTTTCTTT
D gene: TRBD2; V gene: TRBV4-2; clone size: -; J gene: TRBJ2-7; CDR3 protein: CASSLGPRGGFYEQYF; CDR3 DNA: TGTGCCAGCAGCTTAGGCCCCCGGGGGGGGTTCTACGAGCAGTACTTC
D gene: -; V gene: TRBV5-1; clone size: -; J gene: TRBJ2-7; CDR3 protein: CASSYSGAVSYEQYF; CDR3 DNA: TGCGCCAGCAGCTATAGCGGCGCCGTCTCCTACGAGCAGTACTTC
D gene: TRBD2; V gene: TRBV5-1; clone size: few; J gene: TRBJ2-3; CDR3 protein: CASSLERGQGYF; CDR3 DNA: TGCGCCAGCAGCTTGGAGCGGGGGCAGGGGTATTTT
D gene: TRBD1; V gene: TRBV2; clone size: -; J gene: TRBJ1-1; CDR3 protein: CASSDYFGQGIRNTEAFF; CDR3 DNA: TGTGCCAGCAGTGACTACTTCGGACAGGGGATTAGGAACACTGAAGCTTTCTTT
D gene: TRBD1; V gene: TRBV2; clone size: -; J gene: TRBJ1-1; CDR3 protein: CASRGTGGGFRGAEAFF; CDR3 DNA: TGTGCCAGCAGGGGGACAGGGGGCGGATTCCGGGGGGCTGAAGCTTTCTTT
D gene: -; V gene: TRBV6-1; clone size: -; J gene: TRBJ2-1; CDR3 protein: CASRISFPPYNEQFF; CDR3 DNA: TGTGCCAGCAGGATAAGCTTCCCCCCCTACAATGAGCAGTTCTTC
D gene: TRBD1; V gene: TRBV10-3; clone size: few; J gene: TRBJ1-2; CDR3 protein: CASSRGLNYGYTF; CDR3 DNA: TGTGCCAGCAGCAGGGGGCTAAACTATGGCTACACCTTC
D gene: TRBD2; V gene: TRBV6-1; clone size: -; J gene: TRBJ2-7; CDR3 protein: CASSGLAGYYEQYF; CDR3 DNA: TGTGCCAGCAGTGGACTAGCGGGTTACTACGAGCAGTACTTC
D gene: -; V gene: TRBV30; clone size: once; J gene: TRBJ2-5; CDR3 protein: CAWSNNQETQYF; CDR3 DNA: TGTGCCTGGAGCAACAACCAAGAGACCCAGTACTTC
D gene: TRBD1; V gene: TRBV27; clone size: -; J gene: TRBJ1-6; CDR3 protein: CASSVLDRGSGSPLHF; CDR3 DNA: TGTGCCAGCAGTGTCCTGGACAGGGGATCGGGTTCACCCCTCCACTTT
D gene: TRBD2; V gene: TRBV11-2; clone size: -; J gene: TRBJ2-2; CDR3 protein: CASSLVAGAITGELFF; CDR3 DNA: TGTGCCAGCAGCTTAGTAGCGGGGGCGATCACCGGGGAGCTGTTTTTT
D gene: -; V gene: TRBV7-9; clone size: once; J gene: TRBJ1-1; CDR3 protein: CASSHFRDSHTEAFF; CDR3 DNA: TGTGCCAGCAGCCATTTCCGGGACTCTCACACTGAAGCTTTCTTT
D gene: TRBD2; V gene: TRBV7-2; clone size: once; J gene: TRBJ2-2; CDR3 protein: CASSPRGTSNTGELFF; CDR3 DNA: TGTGCCAGCAGCCCGAGGGGGACTAGCAACACCGGGGAGCTGTTTTTT
D gene: TRBD1; V gene: TRBV18; clone size: -; J gene: TRBJ1-5; CDR3 protein: CASSPGTGGRPQHF; CDR3 DNA: TGTGCCAGCTCACCAGGGACAGGGGGCCGGCCCCAGCATTTT
D gene: TRBD2; V gene: TRBV5-1; clone size: -; J gene: TRBJ2-3; CDR3 protein: CASFSSGGSTDTQYF; CDR3 DNA: TGCGCCAGCTTTTCTAGCGGGGGTTCCACAGATACGCAGTATTTT
D gene: TRBD2; V gene: TRBV5-6; clone size: few; J gene: TRBJ2-1; CDR3 protein: CASSFRASGPQNEQFF; CDR3 DNA: TGTGCCAGCAGCTTTAGGGCTAGCGGGCCCCAGAATGAGCAGTTCTTC
D gene: -; V gene: TRBV9; clone size: -; J gene: TRBJ1-3; CDR3 protein: CASSATGNSGNTIYF; CDR3 DNA: TGTGCCAGCAGCGCCACAGGGAACTCTGGAAACACCATATATTTT
D gene: -; V gene: TRBV7-9; clone size: -; J gene: TRBJ2-7; CDR3 protein: CASSFSTGGVQYF; CDR3 DNA: TGTGCCAGCAGCTTCTCGACAGGCGGCGTGCAGTACTTC
D gene: TRBD2; V gene: TRBV5-1; clone size: once; J gene: TRBJ2-5; CDR3 protein: CASSPGTSGGAGETQYF; CDR3 DNA: TGCGCCAGCAGCCCCGGGACTAGCGGGGGGGCCGGAGAGACCCAGTACTTC
D gene: -; V gene: TRBV7-9; clone size: -; J gene: TRBJ1-4; CDR3 protein: CASSPGGKLFF; CDR3 DNA: TGTGCCAGCAGCCCGGGAGGAAAACTGTTTTTT
D gene: TRBD1; V gene: TRBV9; clone size: -; J gene: TRBJ1-3; CDR3 protein: CASSAPSRDRAGNTIYF; CDR3 DNA: TGTGCCAGCAGCGCCCCCTCCCGGGACAGGGCTGGAAACACCATATATTTT
D gene: -; V gene: TRBV7-2; clone size: -; J gene: TRBJ1-2; CDR3 protein: CASSLVAGQQTGYTF; CDR3 DNA: TGTGCCAGCAGCTTAGTCGCCGGTCAACAGACGGGCTACACCTTC
D gene: -; V gene: TRBV5-1; clone size: -; J gene: TRBJ2-2; CDR3 protein: CASSLGVGSRELFF; CDR3 DNA: TGCGCCAGCAGCTTGGGGGTCGGGTCCCGGGAGCTGTTTTTT
D gene: TRBD2; V gene: TRBV2; clone size: -; J gene: TRBJ2-1; CDR3 protein: CASSLLAGGQGQFF; CDR3 DNA: TGTGCCAGCAGTCTCCTAGCGGGGGGGCAAGGGCAGTTCTTC
D gene: -; V gene: TRBV5-1; clone size: -; J gene: TRBJ1-1; CDR3 protein: CASSLARQSTEAFF; CDR3 DNA: TGCGCCAGCAGCTTGGCCAGACAGAGCACTGAAGCTTTCTTT
D gene: -; V gene: TRBV6-6; clone size: -; J gene: TRBJ1-1; CDR3 protein: CAIITKGAEAFF; CDR3 DNA: TGTGCCATCATCACTAAGGGGGCTGAAGCTTTCTTT
D gene: -; V gene: TRBV5-5; clone size: -; J gene: TRBJ1-6; CDR3 protein: CASSQQGGFGSPLHF; CDR3 DNA: TGTGCCAGCAGCCAACAGGGTGGGTTCGGTTCACCCCTCCACTTT
D gene: TRBD1; V gene: TRBV4-1; clone size: -; J gene: TRBJ1-6; CDR3 protein: CASSNPGQGYSPLHF; CDR3 DNA: TGCGCCAGCAGCAATCCGGGACAGGGTTATTCACCCCTCCACTTT